This note documents a single TCR beta chain sequence. Germline V lookup: CDR1 SGHRS, CDR2 YFSETQ. Trimming pared 4 bases from V and 1 base from J, leaving 8 bases between. The CDR3 runs to 13 residues. 13 Jbeta primers and 60 Vbeta primers were used for the PCR. Only in-frame clones appear in the TCRdb table, and some are missing; sequencing was by immunoSEQ multiplex PCR. This table holds some 120,000 clones. This entry is derived from a study of cytomegalovirus exposure and HLA in healthy donors. This sequence originates from a man between 18 and 35 years old in good health and CMV-seronegative. J is TRBJ2-5 and V is TRBV5-1; possibly TRBD1 for D (6 bases). Sample: PBMCs. CDR3 amino acids: CASSGQTQETQYF. The CDR3, as DNA: TGCGCCAGCAGCGGACAGACCCAAGAGACCCAGTACTTC. The variable domain in full, completed from reference TRBV5-1 and TRBJ2-5, reads KAGVTQTPRYLIKTRGQQVTLSCSPISGHRSVSWYQQTPGQGLQFLFEYFSETQRNKGNFPGRFSGRQFSNSRSEMNVSTLELGDSALYLCASSGQTQETQYFGPGTRLLVL.